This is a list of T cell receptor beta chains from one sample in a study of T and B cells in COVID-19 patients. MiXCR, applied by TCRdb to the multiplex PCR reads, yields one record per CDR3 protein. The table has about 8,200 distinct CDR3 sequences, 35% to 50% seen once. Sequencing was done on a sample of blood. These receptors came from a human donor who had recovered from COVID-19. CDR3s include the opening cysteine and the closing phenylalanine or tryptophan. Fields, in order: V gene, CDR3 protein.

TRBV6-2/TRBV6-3,CASSYRQGYNEQFF
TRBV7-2,CASTTTGTAFQETQYF
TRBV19,CASSPGQGLSKNIQYF
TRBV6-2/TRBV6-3,CASSYTDTGELFF
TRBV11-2,CASSLPRGGSSYNEQFF
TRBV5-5,CASSPGWARNTGELFF
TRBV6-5,CASSYQGQGRDTQYF
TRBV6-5,CASTKKGTGELFF
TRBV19,CATGTGSYEQYF
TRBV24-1,CATSDHKYQETQYF
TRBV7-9,CASSLAGTPRRNEQFF
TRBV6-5,CASTGGDYGYTF
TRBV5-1,CASSLLTVRGEWGLAQYF
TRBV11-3,CASSPDRFINTQYF
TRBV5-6,CASSPRATSGARFGQYF
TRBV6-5,CATGDMGNTEAFF
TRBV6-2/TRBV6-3,CASSLVRTSGANVLTF
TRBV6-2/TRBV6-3,CASSGRYEQYF
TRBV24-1,CATSVRDTQYF
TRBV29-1,CSVDGGVGYTF
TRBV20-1,CSAPRTSVFSGELFF
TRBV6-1,CASAGQRGLGTGELFF
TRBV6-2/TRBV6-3,CASRALKDTGELFF
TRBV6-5,CASSYYTGADTQYF